What follows are 21 T cell receptor beta chains derived from one specimen sequenced in a study of radiation and T cells in renal cell carcinoma. Some clones are missing from TCRdb's copy, which holds only in-frame ones; the method was immunoSEQ multiplex PCR. The data show around 100,000 clones, 75% to 85% seen once. As to time point: blood 4 weeks post-SBRT, at nephrectomy. Regarding treatment: 15 Gy SBRT to primary tumor, nephrectomy 4 weeks later. This sample comprised blood, obtained from a patient whose treatment included radiotherapy and nephrectomy. These TCRs come from a man aged 55 to 70 with renal cell carcinoma.

This clone was counted a few times. The V gene is TRBV15, the J gene TRBJ2-7; tentatively, D is TRBD2 (6 bases). This CDR3 spans 13 amino acids. CDR1 and CDR2 (germline): LNHNV, YYDKDF (reference sequence). Trimming shortened V by 0 bases and J by 6 bases, and 9 bases separated the two germline ends. In DNA, the CDR3 is TGTGCCACCAGCAGAGATGGGGGAGGCGAGCAGTACTTC. Translating gives CATSRDGGGEQYF.

This chain connects TRBV10-3 to TRBJ2-1; TRBD2 matches 15 bases. The CDR3 has 19 residues. Germline CDR1 reads ENHRY; CDR2 reads SYGVKD. After removal of 5 bases from V and 2 bases from J, the junction contained 10 bases not matched to a gene. The CDR3 is CAISPHGLAGGLTYNEQFF. DNA of the CDR3: TGTGCCATCAGTCCACACGGACTAGCGGGAGGGCTCACCTACAATGAGCAGTTCTTC.

This sequence joins TRBV7-8 and TRBJ1-1, with TRBD1 as a possible D gene (5 bases). Germline CDR1 and CDR2: SGHVS and FQNEAQ. V was pared by 4 bases and J by 1 base, with 10 bases between. This CDR3 is built from 14 residues. CDR3 loop: CASSYFRANTEAFF. Written as DNA, the CDR3 is TGTGCCAGCAGCTACTTCAGGGCGAACACTGAAGCTTTCTTT.

The J gene is TRBJ2-5, the V gene TRBV27; either TRBD1 or TRBD2 may fit D (5 bases each). This CDR3 is built from 15 residues. V lost 3 bases and J 8 bases, leaving 19 bases between the germline ends. Per germline, CDR1 MNHEY and CDR2 SMNVEV (reference sequence). The CDR3 sequence is CASSFELGTRATQYF. The CDR3 nucleotides read TGTGCCAGCAGTTTTGAACTCGGGACCCGGGCTACCCAGTACTTC.

This chain links TRBV5-1 with TRBJ2-1; D ambiguous. The V end was cut by 0 bases, the J end by 5 bases, with 15 bases between. Germline V gives CDR1 SGHRS, CDR2 YFSETQ. The CDR3 extends over 16 amino acids. The CDR3 here is CASSLGTPKINNEQFF. DNA of the CDR3: TGCGCCAGCAGCTTGGGCACCCCCAAGATCAACAATGAGCAGTTCTTC.

This clone has more than one count but fewer than ten. The rearrangement links TRBV30 to TRBJ2-2; D not resolved. The germline gives CDR1 GTSNPN, CDR2 SVGIG (reference sequence). This CDR3 spans 12 amino acids. Trimming took off 2 bases at V and 4 bases at J, with 5 bases between the two ends. For the CDR3, the DNA is TGTGCCTGGAGTTTGGGCACCGGGGAGCTGTTTTTT. This codes for CAWSLGTGELFF.

V usage is TRBV7-2 and J usage is TRBJ1-2, with D uncertain. V lost 0 bases and J lost 3, with 5 bases in between. CDR3 length: 13 residues. Germline V gene sequence: CDR1 SGHTA, CDR2 FQGNSA. In DNA, the CDR3 is TGTGCCAGCAGCTTAGCGCGCTACTATGGCTACACCTTC. It translates to CASSLARYYGYTF.

The genes are TRBV19 and TRBJ2-2; unclear D gene. Per germline, CDR1 LNHDA and CDR2 SQIVND (reference sequence). The CDR3 totals 13 residues. V gave up 3 bases and J gave up 6 bases, with 8 bases separating them. The CDR3 DNA is TGTGCCAGTAGTATTAGAGGCTCCGGGGAGCTGTTTTTT. Residues: CASSIRGSGELFF. The complete variable domain, with remaining parts taken from reference TRBV19 and TRBJ2-2, reads DGGITQSPKYLFRKEGQNVTLSCEQNLNHDAMYWYRQDPGQGLRLIYYSQIVNDFQKGDIAEGYSVSREKKESFPLTVTSAQKNPTAFYLCASSIRGSGELFFGEGSRLTVL.

The chain joins TRBV30 to TRBJ2-7; perhaps TRBD1 as D (5 bases). From germline, CDR1 is GTSNPN and CDR2 SVGIG (reference sequence). This CDR3 spans 12 amino acids. V shed 1 base and J shed 4 bases, with 8 bases lying between them. The CDR3 DNA reads TGTGCCTGGAGTGGTGACAGTTACGAGCAGTACTTC. It translates to CAWSGDSYEQYF.

The rearrangement joins TRBV7-2 to TRBJ2-7; D not certain. With 1 base removed from V and 3 bases from J, the gap between germline ends came to 7 bases. Germline CDR1 reads SGHTA; CDR2 reads FQGNSA. This CDR3 has 13 amino acids. CDR3 sequence (DNA): TGTGCCAGCAGCTTAGATCCCCTCTACGAGCAGTACTTC. This codes for CASSLDPLYEQYF. The full variable domain, with the rest looked up from reference TRBV7-2 and TRBJ2-7, is GAGVSQSPSNKVTEKGKDVELRCDPISGHTALYWYRQSLGQGLEFLIYFQGNSAPDKSGLPSDRFSAERTGGSVSTLTIQRTQQEDSAVYLCASSLDPLYEQYFGPGTRLTVT.

This clone appeared a single time. The rearrangement uses TRBV11-2 and TRBJ1-1; D may be TRBD1 (6 bases). The CDR3 has 15 residues. Germline V lookup: CDR1 SGHAT, CDR2 FQNNGV. V was pared by 4 bases and J by 2 bases, with 14 bases between. The CDR3 is CASSSFGQLNTEAFF. CDR3 nucleotides: TGTGCCAGCAGCTCATTCGGACAGCTTAACACTGAAGCTTTCTTT. Filled out from reference TRBV11-2 and TRBJ1-1, the complete variable domain reads EAGVAQSPRYKIIEKRQSVAFWCNPISGHATLYWYQQILGQGPKLLIQFQNNGVVDDSQLPKDRFSAERLKGVDSTLKIQPAKLEDSAVYLCASSSFGQLNTEAFFGQGTRLTVV.

The chain is built from TRBV4-2 and TRBJ2-7, with TRBD2 as a possible D gene (6 bases). Trimming pared 0 bases from V and 2 bases from J, leaving 11 bases between. Germline V gene data show CDR1 as LGHNA and CDR2 as YNFKEQ. The CDR3 length is 15 residues. CDR3 sequence reads: CASSQEGGEPYEQYF. CDR3 nucleotides: TGTGCCAGCAGCCAAGAGGGCGGGGAACCCTACGAGCAGTACTTC.

The V and J genes are TRBV6-1 and TRBJ1-4; 10 nucleotides line up with TRBD1. V was pared by 4 bases and J by 7 bases, with 3 bases of the junction left unmatched. This CDR3 contains 14 residues. CDR1 is MNHNS and CDR2 is SASEGT in the germline V gene. The CDR3 DNA reads TGTGCCAGCAGTGGGACAGGGGGTTTTGAAAAACTGTTTTTT. Protein product: CASSGTGGFEKLFF.

The chain joins TRBV27 to TRBJ1-1; a possible D gene is TRBD1 (5 bases). CDR1 MNHEY and CDR2 SMNVEV come from the germline V gene (reference sequence). This CDR3 is 17 amino acids long. V was shortened by 4 bases and J by 1 base, with 19 bases between the two germline ends. CDR3 in amino acids: CASSSYTSGPTNTEAFF. In DNA form, the CDR3 reads TGTGCCAGCAGTTCCTATACGTCGGGACCGACGAACACTGAAGCTTTCTTT.

This clone has a handful of counts. The gene calls are TRBV28 and TRBJ1-1; D not resolved. Germline assignment: CDR1 MDHEN and CDR2 SYDVKM. The CDR3 contains 11 residues. Trimming took 6 bases from V and 8 from J, leaving 10 bases between them. CDR3 in DNA: TGTGCCAGCAGAAGTGGGTTGGAAGCTTTCTTT. This codes for CASRSGLEAFF.

The chain links TRBV19 to TRBJ2-4; 12 nucleotides agree with TRBD2. Germline loops: CDR1 LNHDA, CDR2 SQIVND (reference sequence). The CDR3 loop spans 20 amino acids. With 3 bases clipped from V and 7 bases from J, the junction kept 19 bases outside the gene matches. As DNA, the CDR3 is TGTGCCAGTAGTATGACAGGGTTGGAACTAGCGGGAGGCGGCGGGAACATTCAGTACTTC. This encodes CASSMTGLELAGGGGNIQYF.

The chain links TRBV15 to TRBJ1-3, with a weak D call TRBD1 (5 bases). This CDR3 region has 16 residues. V was cut by 0 bases and J by 5 bases, with 14 bases left in between. Germline values: CDR1 LNHNV, CDR2 YYDKDF (reference sequence). In DNA form, the CDR3 reads TGTGCCACCAGCAGAGAGCCCCGGGACGGTCGAAACACCATATATTTT. It yields the protein CATSREPRDGRNTIYF.

Written as DNA, the CDR3 is TGTGCCAGCAGCGTAACGGTCAATGAGCAGTTCTTC. Amino acid sequence: CASSVTVNEQFF. This chain joins TRBV9 and TRBJ2-1; D is uncertain. The CDR3 is 12 amino acids. Germline V gene sequence: CDR1 SGDLS, CDR2 YYNGEE. V was shortened by 1 base and J by 6 bases, with 5 bases between the two germline ends.

This clone was counted only a few times. J is TRBJ2-7 and V is TRBV28; 8 positions agree with TRBD2. This CDR3 is 14 amino acids long. The trim removed 4 bases at V and 7 bases at J, leaving 9 bases unmatched. Germline V CDR1 and CDR2: MDHEN, SYDVKM. CDR3 coding DNA: TGTGCCAGCAGTTATAGCGGGGTCCCTAGGGAGCAGTACTTC. Its translation: CASSYSGVPREQYF.

In DNA, the CDR3 is TGTGCTAGTGGTTTGGAGTTAGCGGGAAAGCAGTACTTC. It yields the protein CASGLELAGKQYF. The V gene is TRBV12-5, the J gene TRBJ2-7, with TRBD2 matching 8 bases. From germline, CDR1 is LGHNT and CDR2 FRNRAP. The J segment lost 8 bases and the V segment lost 1 base, leaving 4 bases of the junction unmatched. There are 13 residues in the CDR3.

This clone was recorded a few times. V usage is TRBV11-2 and J usage is TRBJ1-4; tentative D call: TRBD1 (6 bases). Deletions cut 1 base from V and 7 bases from J, with 13 bases between. Germline CDR1 SGHAT, CDR2 FQNNGV. The CDR3 covers 15 residues. CDR3 sequence reads: CASSLVGRGGEKLFF. The CDR3 DNA follows: TGTGCCAGCAGCTTAGTTGGGAGAGGGGGTGAAAAACTGTTTTTT. Complete variable domain (other parts from reference TRBV11-2 and TRBJ1-4): EAGVAQSPRYKIIEKRQSVAFWCNPISGHATLYWYQQILGQGPKLLIQFQNNGVVDDSQLPKDRFSAERLKGVDSTLKIQPAKLEDSAVYLCASSLVGRGGEKLFFGSGTQLSVL.